These 17 T cell receptor beta chains share one sample of origin, sequenced in a study of identical twins. One entry per CDR3 protein, called by TCRdb with MiXCR from the 5' RACE reads. The table shows 240,000 or so distinct CDR3 sequences, with about 10% occurring only once. Sequencing was carried out using memory T cells sorted from blood. These receptors were obtained from a man over 45 in good health.

The J gene is TRBJ2-5, the V gene TRBV20-1, with D hard to call. Trimming removed 3 bases at V and 5 bases at J, with 16 bases between. The CDR3 has 14 residues. Looked up from germline, CDR1 is DFQATT and CDR2 is SNEGSKA (reference sequence). CDR3 sequence: CSASPQASWETQYF. The CDR3 DNA follows: TGCAGTGCTAGTCCCCAGGCTAGTTGGGAGACCCAGTACTTC.

The rearrangement links TRBV6-2 or TRBV6-3 to TRBJ1-1, with D tentatively TRBD1 (6 bases). In germline, CDR1 is MNHEY, CDR2 SVGEGT. V was cut by 2 bases and J by 7 bases, with 17 bases left in between. This CDR3 comprises 15 residues. The CDR3 DNA is TGTGCCAGCAGTTACAGGGGGGCGGTCTCATTTGAAGCTTTCTTT. It codes for CASSYRGAVSFEAFF.

The genes are TRBV7-2 and TRBJ2-2; 9 nucleotides match TRBD1. Trimming at V came to 4 bases and at J to 7 bases, leaving 7 bases not matched to a gene. From germline, CDR1 is SGHTA and CDR2 FQGNSA. This CDR3 region has 15 residues. The CDR3 sequence is CASSSGTGLIGELFF. In DNA, the CDR3 is TGTGCCAGCAGCTCTGGGACAGGGTTGATCGGGGAGCTGTTTTTT.

The V and J genes are TRBV20-1 and TRBJ1-2, with 8 bases that match TRBD1. The CDR3 spans 15 residues. In germline, CDR1 is DFQATT, CDR2 SNEGSKA (reference sequence). Trimming at V came to 3 bases and at J to 1 base, leaving 7 bases not matched to a gene. The CDR3 DNA sequence: TGCAGTGCTAGGTCCCCGGGACAGGATAACTATGGCTACACCTTC. Its translation is CSARSPGQDNYGYTF.

This clonotype occurred a few times. CDR3 DNA: TGCGCCAGCAAACAGGGGCCGAGCTCCTACAATGAGCAGTTCTTC. Its translation: CASKQGPSSYNEQFF. The chain links TRBV4-3 to TRBJ2-1; 7 nucleotides line up with TRBD1. After removal of 7 bases from V and 0 bases from J, the junction contained 6 bases not matched to a gene. Germline values: CDR1 LGHNA, CDR2 YSLEER. The CDR3 runs to 15 residues.

V is TRBV11-3 and J is TRBJ1-1; D is ambiguous. Deletions cut 8 bases from V and 0 bases from J, with 10 bases between. The CDR3 is made up of 13 amino acids. The germline CDR1 and CDR2 sequences are SGHNT and YENEEA. CDR3 in amino acids: CASGLNMNTEAFF. In DNA form, the CDR3 reads TGTGCCAGCGGACTCAACATGAACACTGAAGCTTTCTTT.

In this sample, this clonotype turned up many times. The chain combines TRBV5-1 with TRBJ2-5, with D perhaps being TRBD1 or TRBD2 (5 bases each). Between the trimmed V and J ends, which lost 0 bases and 2 bases, there was a span of 11 bases. The germline V gene encodes CDR1 SGHRS and CDR2 YFSETQ. This CDR3 is 15 amino acids long. This chain's CDR3 is CASSLGGTVQETQYF. As DNA, the CDR3 is TGCGCCAGCAGCTTGGGGGGGACGGTGCAAGAGACCCAGTACTTC. Supplemented by reference TRBV5-1 and TRBJ2-5, the full variable domain reads KAGVTQTPRYLIKTRGQQVTLSCSPISGHRSVSWYQQTPGQGLQFLFEYFSETQRNKGNFPGRFSGRQFSNSRSEMNVSTLELGDSALYLCASSLGGTVQETQYFGPGTRLLVL.

This clonotype appeared many times. V is TRBV29-1 and J is TRBJ2-7; D not certain. Trimming removed 4 bases from V and 3 bases from J, with 4 bases in between. Germline lookup yields CDR1 SQVTM and CDR2 ANQGSEA. The CDR3 loop spans 10 amino acids. DNA of the CDR3: TGCAGCGTTGGGGACTACGAGCAGTACTTC. This codes for CSVGDYEQYF.

The V and J genes are TRBV18 and TRBJ1-5, with D perhaps matching TRBD1 (5 bases). CDR3 length equals 18 residues. CDR1 is KGHSH, CDR2 LQKENI, per germline. V was pared by 4 bases and J by 4 bases, with 23 bases between. The CDR3 DNA sequence: TGTGCCAGCTCACAAAGTCATTTCGACGGACGGGGGAATCAGCCCCAGCATTTT. This translates into CASSQSHFDGRGNQPQHF. The full variable domain, its missing parts supplied by reference TRBV18 and TRBJ1-5, is NAGVMQNPRHLVRRRGQEARLRCSPMKGHSHVYWYRQLPEEGLKFMVYLQKENIIDESGMPKERFSAEFPKEGPSILRIQQVVRGDSAAYFCASSQSHFDGRGNQPQHFGDGTRLSIL.

This clonotype showed up many times. J is TRBJ1-1 and V is TRBV6-5; D perhaps matches TRBD1 (6 bases). Germline V gene sequence: CDR1 MNHEY, CDR2 SVGAGI. This CDR3 contains 14 residues. Trimming stripped 0 bases from V and 4 bases from J, with 9 bases between. The CDR3 loop reads CASSYSPQGTEAFF. Written as DNA, the CDR3 is TGTGCCAGCAGTTACTCGCCACAGGGCACTGAAGCTTTCTTT.

This clonotype appeared many times. The chain joins TRBV5-1 to TRBJ1-2; 9 positions agree with TRBD1. From germline, CDR1 is SGHRS and CDR2 YFSETQ. The CDR3 is 17 amino acids. V trimming: 4 bases; J trimming: 4 bases; junction bases outside the gene matches: 14. In DNA form, the CDR3 reads TGCGCCAGCAGCGAAAAACCGGGACAGGGCGCTGGCTATGGCTACACCTTC. This sequence encodes CASSEKPGQGAGYGYTF.

This clonotype turned up a few times. The chain employs TRBV2 and TRBJ1-1, with D tentatively TRBD1 (6 bases). The CDR3 runs 13 residues. Germline-derived CDR1 and CDR2 are SNHLY and FYNNEI. The V and J ends lost 7 bases and 2 bases respectively, with 11 bases between them. CDR3 sequence (DNA): TGTGCCAGCAACAAGGGGGGCAACACTGAAGCTTTCTTT. This translates into CASNKGGNTEAFF.

This clonotype was counted at least ten times. The chain employs TRBV11-2 and TRBJ2-7; 13 nucleotides align to TRBD2. Trimming took 5 bases from V and 6 from J; bases not matched to a gene: 7. This CDR3 has 15 amino acids. The germline V gene has CDR1 SGHAT and CDR2 FQNNGV. The CDR3 DNA reads TGTGCCAGCAGCCCAACTAGCGGGGGGGGCACCGAGCAGTACTTC. Protein sequence: CASSPTSGGGTEQYF.

This clonotype was found a few times. The gene calls are TRBV7-2 and TRBJ2-1, with 9 bases that match TRBD2. CDR1 and CDR2 (germline): SGHTA, FQGNSA. This CDR3 region has 16 residues. V lost 0 bases, J lost 0 bases, and 0 bases stayed unmatched. The CDR3 is CASSLASGGSYNEQFF. As DNA, the CDR3 is TGTGCCAGCAGCTTAGCTAGCGGGGGCTCCTACAATGAGCAGTTCTTC.

This clonotype appeared many times. The J gene is TRBJ1-2, the V gene TRBV6-5; D possibly corresponds to TRBD1 (5 bases). V gave up 5 bases and J gave up 1 base, with 17 bases separating them. The CDR3 consists of 16 residues. Germline V gene lookup returns CDR1 MNHEY and CDR2 SVGAGI. The CDR3 DNA reads as TGTGCCAGCAGTCCCTCGGGGCGGAGGAGTAACTATGGCTACACCTTC. It specifies CASSPSGRRSNYGYTF.

This clonotype has just a few counts. This chain joins TRBV20-1 and TRBJ2-3; tentatively, D is TRBD1 or TRBD2 (5 bases each). Deletions cut 0 bases from V and 6 bases from J, with 16 bases between. This CDR3 spans 15 amino acids. The germline V gene has CDR1 DFQATT and CDR2 SNEGSKA (reference sequence). In DNA, the CDR3 is TGCAGTGCTAGAGATCCGGGGCAGGCCTTTGATACGCAGTATTTT. Translated: CSARDPGQAFDTQYF.

In its sample, this clonotype was seen many times. In DNA form, the CDR3 reads TGTGCCACCAGCAGGACTAGCGGGAGGGTGGCCAATGAGCAGTTCTTC. It encodes CATSRTSGRVANEQFF. The chain is built from TRBV15 and TRBJ2-1, with 14 bases that match TRBD2. Germline V CDR1 and CDR2: LNHNV, YYDKDF (reference sequence). The CDR3 sequence is 16 residues long. Trimming removed 3 bases from V and 6 bases from J; junction bases left unmatched: 4.